Each of the 32 T cell receptor beta chains below was sequenced from the same sample in a study of T cells in Graves' hyperthyroidism and ophthalmopathy. Regions amplified from RNA transcripts were the TCR beta CDR3 regions. HTBI primers drove first-round RT-PCR of the TCR CDR3. TCRdb redid the calling of the multiplex PCR reads with MiXCR, one entry per CDR3 protein. The profile shows fewer than 650,000 distinct CDR3 sequences, 14% of them singletons. What was sequenced was blood. The source of these receptors is a woman aged 40-49 years with Graves' hyperthyroidism.

This clonotype was counted ten times or more. V is TRBV14 and J is TRBJ2-3, with TRBD1 as a possible D gene (5 bases). Germline V lookup: CDR1 SGHDN, CDR2 FVKESK. Trimming stripped 1 base from V and 2 bases from J, with 10 bases between. This CDR3 has 15 amino acids. The CDR3 region has the DNA TGTGCCAGCAGCCAAGCGGGCAGGGCCACAGATACGCAGTATTTT. This gives the protein CASSQAGRATDTQYF.

The chain carries TRBV20-1 and TRBJ1-5; perhaps TRBD1 as D (6 bases). Trimming left V 0 bases short and J 5 bases short, with 14 bases between. Germline V lookup: CDR1 DFQATT, CDR2 SNEGSKA (reference sequence). CDR3 size: 15 residues. CDR3 protein: CSARDLRGHDQPQHF. DNA for the CDR3: TGCAGTGCTAGAGATCTCAGGGGCCACGATCAGCCCCAGCATTTT.

This clonotype was detected ten times or more. V usage is TRBV5-1 and J usage is TRBJ2-5; weak D call: TRBD2 (6 bases). Germline assignment: CDR1 SGHRS and CDR2 YFSETQ. The CDR3 extends over 12 amino acids. V was pared by 5 bases and J by 4 bases, with 9 bases between. The CDR3 spells CASRGGPETQYF. The CDR3 nucleotides read TGCGCCAGCAGGGGAGGCCCAGAGACCCAGTACTTC. The whole variable domain, filled in from reference TRBV5-1 and TRBJ2-5, reads KAGVTQTPRYLIKTRGQQVTLSCSPISGHRSVSWYQQTPGQGLQFLFEYFSETQRNKGNFPGRFSGRQFSNSRSEMNVSTLELGDSALYLCASRGGPETQYFGPGTRLLVL.

This clonotype was seen at least ten times. This rearrangement joins TRBV20-1 to TRBJ1-5; tentatively, D is TRBD1 (5 bases). Trimming cost V 2 bases and J 1 base, with 9 bases left between them. Germline CDR1 DFQATT, CDR2 SNEGSKA (reference sequence). The CDR3 is made up of 14 amino acids. Here the CDR3 reads CSARRGTSNQPQHF. CDR3 sequence (DNA): TGCAGTGCTAGAAGGGGAACAAGCAATCAGCCCCAGCATTTT.

V gene TRBV27 combines with J gene TRBJ2-1; the D is unclear. Between the trimmed V and J ends, which lost 5 bases and 0 bases, there was a span of 14 bases. This CDR3 contains 16 residues. Germline V gene sequence: CDR1 MNHEY, CDR2 SMNVEV (reference sequence). The CDR3 region is CASSLGPLSSYNEQFF. CDR3 nucleotide sequence: TGTGCCAGCAGTCTTGGGCCCCTTAGCTCCTACAATGAGCAGTTCTTC.

The sample holds many counts of this clonotype. V usage is TRBV7-9 and J usage is TRBJ2-3; tentatively, D is TRBD2 (6 bases). The length of the CDR3 is 14 residues. Germline loops: CDR1 SEHNR, CDR2 FQNEAQ (reference sequence). Trimming took off 8 bases at V and 4 bases at J, with 16 bases between the two ends. The CDR3 here is CASGTSERADTQYF. In DNA, the CDR3 is TGTGCCAGCGGAACTTCGGAGCGGGCAGATACGCAGTATTTT.

This clonotype appeared many times. The J gene is TRBJ1-1, the V gene TRBV27; D is undetermined. The CDR3 runs to 13 residues. In germline, CDR1 is MNHEY, CDR2 SMNVEV (reference sequence). V was cut by 1 base and J by 1 base, with 4 bases left in between. The CDR3 bases are TGTGCCAGCAGTTTATTCGCGAACACTGAAGCTTTCTTT. Amino acid sequence: CASSLFANTEAFF.

This sequence joins TRBV24-1 and TRBJ2-1, with TRBD1 matching over 9 bases. Germline V gene data show CDR1 as KGHDR and CDR2 as SFDVKD. J was trimmed by 4 bases and V by 9 bases; bases with no gene match: 6. The CDR3 length is 14 residues. This CDR3 reads CATEGDRAYNEQFF. CDR3 in DNA: TGTGCCACCGAAGGGGACAGGGCTTACAATGAGCAGTTCTTC.

This clonotype appeared many times. V is TRBV2 and J is TRBJ2-2, with D perhaps being TRBD1 or TRBD2 (5 bases each). V gave up 7 bases and J gave up 1 base, with 13 bases separating them. CDR3 size: 15 residues. The germline V gene has CDR1 SNHLY and CDR2 FYNNEI. In nucleotides, the CDR3 is TGTGCCAGCACTACATATGGGGGGAACACCGGGGAGCTGTTTTTT. It is translated as CASTTYGGNTGELFF.

In the case of this clonotype: Given a much more abundant clone one base away, this may be a read error. The CDR3 nucleotides read TGTGCCAGCAGTGATTCCGTAACCTATGGCTACACCTTC. Encoded protein: CASSDSVTYGYTF. The genes are TRBV27 and TRBJ1-2; D not certain. Trimming stripped 5 bases from V and 4 bases from J, with 11 bases between. Germline loops: CDR1 MNHEY, CDR2 SMNVEV (reference sequence). This CDR3 region has 13 residues.

At least ten counts were recorded for this clonotype. The chain is built from TRBV20-1 and TRBJ2-3; possibly TRBD1 for D (6 bases). The CDR3 totals 15 residues. CDR1 and CDR2 (germline): DFQATT, SNEGSKA (reference sequence). Trimming removed 4 bases at V and 6 bases at J, with 20 bases between. Written as DNA, the CDR3 is TGCAGTGCTAAAGAAAAGGGGGTTTCCATTGATACGCAGTATTTT. Translation: CSAKEKGVSIDTQYF.

CDR3 residues: CASSNLGPYEQYF. The CDR3 DNA sequence: TGTGCCAGCAGCAACTTGGGACCCTACGAGCAGTACTTC. The rearrangement uses TRBV3-1 and TRBJ2-7; perhaps D is TRBD1 or TRBD2 (5 bases each). Trimming shortened V by 5 bases and J by 2 bases, and 10 bases separated the two germline ends. The CDR3 is made up of 13 amino acids. Germline CDR1 is LGHDT and CDR2 is YNNKEL (reference sequence).

This clonotype showed up just a few times. The chain combines TRBV4-1 with TRBJ2-7; tentative D call: TRBD2 (7 bases). This CDR3 is built from 16 residues. Germline-derived CDR1 and CDR2 are MGHRA and YSYEKL. Trimming removed 2 bases at V and 3 bases at J, with 17 bases between. The CDR3 loop is CASSQRGLTGFYEQYF. Here the CDR3 DNA reads TGCGCCAGCAGCCAAAGGGGACTAACAGGGTTCTACGAGCAGTACTTC.

This clonotype was counted ten times or more. The chain uses TRBV7-2 and TRBJ2-3; TRBD2 aligns across 7 bases. The CDR3 totals 14 residues. The germline V gene has CDR1 SGHTA and CDR2 FQGNSA. Trimming removed 5 bases from V and 2 bases from J; junction bases left unmatched: 4. Written as DNA, the CDR3 is TGTGCCAGCAGCATTAGCGGGTACACAGATACGCAGTATTTT. Translation gives CASSISGYTDTQYF. Together with reference TRBV7-2 and TRBJ2-3, the CDR3 gives the full variable domain: GAGVSQSPSNKVTEKGKDVELRCDPISGHTALYWYRQSLGQGLEFLIYFQGNSAPDKSGLPSDRFSAERTGGSVSTLTIQRTQQEDSAVYLCASSISGYTDTQYFGPGTRLTVL.

The J gene is TRBJ1-4, the V gene TRBV15, with 7 bases fitting TRBD1. V lost 8 bases to trimming and J lost 8 bases; unmatched junction nucleotides: 8. CDR1 and CDR2 from the germline V gene are LNHNV and YYDKDF (reference sequence). The CDR3 runs to 13 residues. The CDR3 DNA is TGTGCCACCCAAGGGGGCGGGAAGGAAAAACTGTTTTTT. It is translated as CATQGGGKEKLFF. The entire variable domain, with the rest obtained from reference TRBV15 and TRBJ1-4, is as follows: DAMVIQNPRYQVTQFGKPVTLSCSQTLNHNVMYWYQQKSSQAPKLLFHYYDKDFNNEADTPDNFQSRRPNTSFCFLDIRSPGLGDTAMYLCATQGGGKEKLFFGSGTQLSVL.

This clonotype was detected ten times or more. J is TRBJ2-1 and V is TRBV7-9, with TRBD1 as a possible D gene (5 bases). The CDR3 consists of 16 residues. V dropped 8 bases and J dropped 4 bases, with 21 bases sitting between them. Germline lookup yields CDR1 SEHNR and CDR2 FQNEAQ (reference sequence). CDR3 DNA sequence: TGTGCCAGCGTTCCGGGTCCAGGGCTGGATTACAATGAGCAGTTCTTC. Its translation: CASVPGPGLDYNEQFF.

This clonotype has a count of ten or more. The rearrangement uses TRBV2 and TRBJ2-7; 9 bases align to TRBD2. Trimming at V came to 3 bases and at J to 3 bases, leaving 3 bases not matched to a gene. CDR3 length: 14 residues. Germline CDR1 reads SNHLY; CDR2 reads FYNNEI. The CDR3 DNA sequence: TGTGCCAGCAGTGAGGCGGGGGGGGACTACGAGCAGTACTTC. Translating it yields CASSEAGGDYEQYF. Full variable domain (missing parts from reference TRBV2 and TRBJ2-7): EPEVTQTPSHQVTQMGQEVILRCVPISNHLYFYWYRQILGQKVEFLVSFYNNEISEKSEIFDDQFSVERPDGSNFTLKIRSTKLEDSAMYFCASSEAGGDYEQYFGPGTRLTVT.

With respect to this clonotype: A clone one base away is much larger, so this may be a read error. The rearrangement links TRBV12-3 or TRBV12-4 to TRBJ1-1; the D gene is possibly TRBD1 (6 bases). The CDR3 has 12 residues. The CDR3 bases are TGTGCCGGCAGACCAGGGGAAACTGAAGCTTTCTTT. It yields the protein CAGRPGETEAFF.

This clonotype was seen at least ten times. This chain joins TRBV28 and TRBJ2-7, with TRBD2 identical over 12 bases. This CDR3 contains 15 residues. Germline V gene data show CDR1 as MDHEN and CDR2 as SYDVKM. The V gene end was trimmed by 7 bases and the J gene end by 7 bases; junction bases not matched to a gene: 11. The CDR3: CASTPSSGRAGEQYF. The CDR3 bases are TGTGCCAGCACCCCCTCTAGCGGGAGGGCGGGGGAGCAGTACTTC.

There are a few counts of this clonotype. The rearrangement uses TRBV5-6 and TRBJ2-7; a weak D match, TRBD1 (6 bases). Germline V gene data show CDR1 as SGHDT and CDR2 as YYEEEE. The V end lost 3 bases, the J end lost 0 bases, and 13 bases lay between the germline ends. The CDR3 loop spans 15 amino acids. The CDR3 region has the DNA TGTGCCAGCAGCTCCACAGGGTTGAGCTCCTACGAGCAGTACTTC. It is translated as CASSSTGLSSYEQYF.

This clonotype was picked up many times. CDR3 residues: CASSPQGLEAFF. The CDR3 coding sequence is TGTGCCAGCAGTCCGCAGGGACTTGAAGCTTTCTTT. The V and J genes are TRBV28 and TRBJ1-1, with D perhaps matching TRBD1 (5 bases). This CDR3 spans 12 amino acids. CDR1 is MDHEN, CDR2 SYDVKM, per germline. Trimming took off 5 bases at V and 7 bases at J, with 11 bases between the two ends.

The rearrangement links TRBV5-4 to TRBJ1-1; D uncertain. The V gene's germline CDR1 is SGHNT and CDR2 YYREEE (reference sequence). V shed 0 bases and J shed 3 bases, with 12 bases lying between them. CDR3 length equals 15 residues. The CDR3 nucleotides are TGTGCCAGCAGCTTGGACGTAGGTTTGGACACTGAAGCTTTCTTT. It codes for CASSLDVGLDTEAFF.

This clonotype was recorded a few times. J is TRBJ1-3 and V is TRBV30; unclear D gene. Germline assignment: CDR1 GTSNPN and CDR2 SVGIG (reference sequence). Trimming removed 2 bases from V and 3 bases from J, with 14 bases in between. The CDR3 totals 15 residues. DNA of the CDR3: TGTGCCTGGAGTCCCAGCCTACTATTTGGAAACACCATATATTTT. This sequence encodes CAWSPSLLFGNTIYF.

In this sample, this clonotype turned up many times. This chain links TRBV29-1 with TRBJ2-3, with 8 bases aligning to TRBD1. The CDR3 runs to 15 residues. V lost 5 bases, J lost 3 bases, and 10 bases stayed unmatched. Germline values: CDR1 SQVTM, CDR2 ANQGSEA. The CDR3 spells CSVKTTGGMTDTQYF. The CDR3 DNA reads as TGCAGCGTTAAAACTACAGGGGGTATGACAGATACGCAGTATTTT.

This clonotype was seen ten or more times. The chain carries TRBV12-3 or TRBV12-4 and TRBJ1-4, with a possible D match to TRBD1 (5 bases). The CDR3 length is 14 residues. Trimming took 6 bases from V and 5 from J, leaving 13 bases between them. CDR3 in DNA: TGTGCCAGCAGAGGGGCAGGGTCAAATGAAAAACTGTTTTTT. It codes for CASRGAGSNEKLFF.

This clonotype was detected many times. The J gene is TRBJ2-7, the V gene TRBV28; D unclear. The V gene lost 5 bases and the J gene lost 2 bases, with 13 bases spanning the gap. This CDR3 comprises 14 residues. CDR1 is MDHEN and CDR2 is SYDVKM in the germline V gene. The CDR3 DNA reads as TGTGCCAGCAGTCCCCCCCTTCTCCCCTACGAGCAGTACTTC. It translates to CASSPPLLPYEQYF.

This clonotype was found many times. This chain connects TRBV2 to TRBJ1-6, with D uncertain. Germline CDR1 reads SNHLY; CDR2 reads FYNNEI. Trimming cost V 7 bases and J 8 bases, with 15 bases left between them. CDR3 length: 14 residues. The CDR3: CASTTQWVDSPLHF. In nucleotides, the CDR3 is TGTGCCAGCACCACACAGTGGGTAGATTCACCCCTCCACTTT.

This clonotype has a count of ten or more. CDR3 nucleotide sequence: TGTGCCAGCAGCTTAGCAGGGATGACTAATGAAAAACTGTTTTTT. Residues: CASSLAGMTNEKLFF. The chain has TRBV7-2 and TRBJ1-4; D remains ambiguous. CDR1 and CDR2 (germline): SGHTA, FQGNSA. Trimming shortened V by 0 bases and J by 2 bases, and 7 bases separated the two germline ends. CDR3 length equals 15 residues. Together with reference TRBV7-2 and TRBJ1-4, the CDR3 gives the full variable domain: GAGVSQSPSNKVTEKGKDVELRCDPISGHTALYWYRQSLGQGLEFLIYFQGNSAPDKSGLPSDRFSAERTGGSVSTLTIQRTQQEDSAVYLCASSLAGMTNEKLFFGSGTQLSVL.

This chain uses TRBV27 with TRBJ2-3; 8 positions match TRBD2. The V segment lost 2 bases and the J segment 4 bases; nucleotides outside the gene matches: 11. Germline V gene lookup returns CDR1 MNHEY and CDR2 SMNVEV (reference sequence). The CDR3 has 17 residues. The CDR3 DNA is TGTGCCAGCAGTTTACCCCCACGTGCGGGAGGCGCAGATACGCAGTATTTT. Amino acids: CASSLPPRAGGADTQYF.

This clonotype appeared once. V is TRBV25-1 and J is TRBJ2-1; TRBD2 matches at 11 bases. This CDR3 is 13 amino acids long. Germline V gene lookup returns CDR1 MGHDK and CDR2 SYGVNS. The trim removed 10 bases at V and 10 bases at J, leaving 9 bases unmatched. CDR3 sequence: CATGRRTSGEQFF. CDR3 nucleotide sequence: TGTGCCACCGGGAGGCGGACTAGCGGGGAGCAGTTCTTC.

This clonotype was found a few times. V and J are TRBV3-1 and TRBJ1-2; D is uncertain. The CDR3 length is 14 residues. The V gene's germline CDR1 is LGHDT and CDR2 YNNKEL (reference sequence). V lost 4 bases, J lost 5 bases, and 14 bases lay in between. The CDR3 region has the DNA TGTGCCAGCAGCCCCCTCGGGGAATTGTATGGCTACACCTTC. This encodes CASSPLGELYGYTF.

This chain uses TRBV12-3 or TRBV12-4 with TRBJ1-2; 9 bases are shared with TRBD1. This CDR3 comprises 17 residues. J gave up 4 bases and V 3 bases, and 12 bases lay outside the gene matches. The CDR3 region has the DNA TGTGCCAGCAGTTTCGAGGCCGGGACAGGGCGGCTCTATGGCTACACCTTC. It specifies CASSFEAGTGRLYGYTF.